This TCR beta chain was found in a study of cytotoxic CD8 clonotypes in ibrutinib-treated CLL. Notes on this clone: The antigen remains unidentified.

This CDR3 region has 14 residues. Germline V lookup: CDR1 SGHDT, CDR2 YYEEEE. V shed 3 bases and J shed 0 bases, with 9 bases lying between them. The protocol was immunoSEQ multiplex PCR, while the TCRdb copy is restricted to in-frame clones and leaves out a portion. This table holds about 50,000 clones, 50% to 60% found once. Cryopreserved PBMCs provided around 2 micrograms of genomic DNA for the TCR beta libraries. Whole-study findings and limits: Age-matched healthy donor levels were exceeded by baseline clonality, which tracked circulating CD8+ T-cell counts.

The source is a human donor with chronic lymphocytic leukemia. V and J are TRBV5-6 and TRBJ1-2; D gene unclear. This sample comprised PBMCs, obtained at disease progression, from a patient treated with ibrutinib. The CDR3 DNA follows: TGTGCCAGCAGCTATCAATTAGCTAACTATGGCTACACCTTC. Its protein product is CASSYQLANYGYTF.